This TCR beta chain was sequenced during a study of cytomegalovirus exposure and HLA in healthy donors. Regarding this clone: Its antigen is unknown.

Amplification used 60 Vbeta primers and 13 Jbeta primers. The method was immunoSEQ multiplex PCR; TCRdb's version includes in-frame clones alone and lacks a portion of them. This table holds some 150,000 clones, approximately 80% found once. J was trimmed by 4 bases and V by 2 bases; bases with no gene match: 10. The CDR3 totals 17 residues. The germline gives CDR1 LGHNA, CDR2 YSLEER. General observations from the study: TCR beta chain V- and J-gene trimming was linked, in a later analysis, to a missense variant in DCLRE1C. According to a later analysis, donors in an Asian-associated ancestry cluster reportedly had fewer N-insertions than the roughly 640-donor mean.

The V gene is TRBV4-3, the J gene TRBJ2-1; 8 nucleotides agree with TRBD1. The receptor's source is a man aged 18 to 29 in good health and CMV-seropositive. The specimen was PBMCs. CDR3 sequence (DNA): TGCGCCAGCAGCCAACCCGCGGGGACAGGAATTTACAATGAGCAGTTCTTC. It is translated as CASSQPAGTGIYNEQFF.